Below are 13 T cell receptor beta chains sequenced from a single sample in a study of OX40 agonist ivuxolimab in advanced cancers. The table came from immunoSEQ multiplex PCR; TCRdb's copy has only in-frame clones and leaves some out. The sample includes around 94,000 clones, around 91% of them seen just once. The specimen comprised CD4+ or CD8+ T cells sorted from blood, sampled in a trial of the OX40 agonist ivuxolimab. These TCRs come from an adult with an advanced solid tumor such as melanoma, head and neck, liver or kidney cancer.

The CDR3, as DNA: TGTGCCAGCAGCTTAGGACAGTTCAATGAGCAGTTCTTC. Its translation: CASSLGQFNEQFF. This sequence joins TRBV7-3 and TRBJ2-1, with D perhaps TRBD1 (6 bases). The CDR3 has 13 residues. Germline CDR1 reads SGHTA; CDR2 reads FQGTGA. V lost 2 bases and J 6 bases, leaving 8 bases between the germline ends.

The chain carries TRBV27 and TRBJ2-3; D is undetermined. V shed 1 base and J shed 6 bases, with 2 bases lying between them. The CDR3 length is 11 residues. Germline assignment: CDR1 MNHEY and CDR2 SMNVEV (reference sequence). The chain's CDR3 is CASSLWDTQYF. DNA of the CDR3: TGTGCCAGCAGTTTATGGGATACGCAGTATTTT.

This chain links TRBV7-6 with TRBJ1-2; D unclear. This CDR3 spans 13 amino acids. Germline V gene sequence: CDR1 SGHVS, CDR2 FNYEAQ. V gave up 2 bases and J gave up 5 bases, with 9 bases separating them. The CDR3 spells CASSLFASYGYTF. CDR3 DNA sequence: TGTGCCAGCAGCTTATTCGCCTCGTATGGCTACACCTTC. Based on the CDR3 plus reference TRBV7-6 and TRBJ1-2, the full variable domain is GAGVSQSPRYKVTKRGQDVALRCDPISGHVSLYWYRQALGQGPEFLTYFNYEAQQDKSGLPNDRFSAERPEGSISTLTIQRTEQRDSAMYRCASSLFASYGYTFGSGTRLTVV.

V usage is TRBV29-1 and J usage is TRBJ1-4; D might be TRBD1 (5 bases). V gave up 1 base and J gave up 7 bases, with 16 bases separating them. CDR1 SQVTM and CDR2 ANQGSEA come from the germline V gene. CDR3 length: 15 amino acids. Written as DNA, the CDR3 is TGCAGCGTTGAAGGGTTCGGGGGTTATGGTGAAAAACTGTTTTTT. Translation: CSVEGFGGYGEKLFF.

The J gene is TRBJ1-1, the V gene TRBV11-1, with D possibly being TRBD1 (5 bases). Trimming cost V 5 bases and J 10 bases, with 20 bases left between them. Germline lookup yields CDR1 SGHAT and CDR2 FQDESV (reference sequence). This CDR3 region has 14 residues. DNA for the CDR3: TGTGCCAGCAGCCGCCCAGGGACGGCCTATGGAGCTTTCTTT. Translation: CASSRPGTAYGAFF.

Notes on this clone: An end of the junction does not agree with germline; a read error may underlie this. The chain joins TRBV7-7 to TRBJ2-3, with TRBD2 identical over 7 bases. The germline V gene encodes CDR1 SSHAT and CDR2 FNYEAQ (reference sequence). The CDR3 runs to 14 residues. The CDR3 bases are TGTGCTAGCAGCTTAAACCCCGGGAGGGATACGCAGTATTTT. Residues: CASSLNPGRDTQYF.

The rearrangement uses TRBV7-9 and TRBJ1-4, with D perhaps matching TRBD1 (6 bases). V lost 1 base and J 8 bases, leaving 14 bases between the germline ends. The CDR3 runs 15 residues. Germline V gives CDR1 SEHNR, CDR2 FQNEAQ (reference sequence). This CDR3 reads CASSLEGGFSEKLFF. For the CDR3, the DNA is TGTGCCAGCAGCTTAGAAGGGGGTTTCAGCGAAAAACTGTTTTTT. The entire variable domain, with the rest obtained from reference TRBV7-9 and TRBJ1-4, is as follows: DTGVSQNPRHKITKRGQNVTFRCDPISEHNRLYWYRQTLGQGPEFLTYFQNEAQLEKSRLLSDRFSAERPKGSFSTLEIQRTEQGDSAMYLCASSLEGGFSEKLFFGSGTQLSVL.

The chain links TRBV5-1 to TRBJ2-3; 15 bases line up with TRBD2. The CDR3 contains 18 residues. The V gene end was trimmed by 4 bases and the J gene end by 0 bases; junction bases not matched to a gene: 6. The germline V gene encodes CDR1 SGHRS and CDR2 YFSETQ. The CDR3: CASSPRTSGRASTDTQYF. Written as DNA, the CDR3 is TGCGCCAGCAGCCCGAGGACTAGCGGGAGGGCTAGCACAGATACGCAGTATTTT.

Comment on this clone: The junction shows a germline mismatch at one end, possibly a read error. This rearrangement joins TRBV11-3 to TRBJ1-3; D remains unclear. Germline lookup yields CDR1 SGHNT and CDR2 YENEEA. The CDR3 sequence is 17 residues long. CDR3 region: CASTLRAGQKSGNTIYF. The CDR3 DNA follows: TGTGCCAGCACCTTAAGAGCCGGGCAGAAATCTGGAAACACCATATATTTT.

This clone was observed a single time. The chain uses TRBV7-9 and TRBJ1-2, with TRBD1 matching 10 bases. The junction had 5 bases not matched to a gene; V was cut back by 5 bases and J by 8 bases. From germline, CDR1 is SEHNR and CDR2 FQNEAQ (reference sequence). This CDR3 is built from 13 residues. Written as DNA, the CDR3 is TGTGCCAGCAGCGAGGCGACAGGGGGCGGCTACACCTTC. As protein: CASSEATGGGYTF.

This clone was picked up a small number of times. This chain connects TRBV9 to TRBJ1-2; possibly TRBD1 for D (6 bases). Between the trimmed V and J ends, which lost 4 bases and 8 bases, there was a span of 12 bases. The germline gives CDR1 SGDLS, CDR2 YYNGEE. The CDR3 is 12 residues long. The CDR3, as DNA: TGTGCCAGCAGCAACAACAGGGTAGGCTACACCTTC. Its protein is CASSNNRVGYTF.

This clone was detected only once. V is TRBV4-2 and J is TRBJ2-1; 9 positions match TRBD2. The junction had 7 bases not matched to a gene; V was cut back by 3 bases and J by 4 bases. There are 16 residues in the CDR3. Germline CDR1 and CDR2: LGHNA and YNFKEQ. This chain's CDR3 is CASSQGREGPYNEQFF. In DNA form, the CDR3 reads TGTGCCAGCAGCCAGGGGCGGGAGGGCCCTTACAATGAGCAGTTCTTC.

The chain has TRBV11-2 and TRBJ2-7; 9 bases fit TRBD2. Germline-derived CDR1 and CDR2 are SGHAT and FQNNGV. The V gene end was trimmed by 4 bases and the J gene end by 3 bases; junction bases not matched to a gene: 7. The CDR3 consists of 15 residues. DNA of the CDR3: TGTGCCAGCAGCTCGGGCAGGCGGGAGGGCTACGAGCAGTACTTC. This gives the protein CASSSGRREGYEQYF.